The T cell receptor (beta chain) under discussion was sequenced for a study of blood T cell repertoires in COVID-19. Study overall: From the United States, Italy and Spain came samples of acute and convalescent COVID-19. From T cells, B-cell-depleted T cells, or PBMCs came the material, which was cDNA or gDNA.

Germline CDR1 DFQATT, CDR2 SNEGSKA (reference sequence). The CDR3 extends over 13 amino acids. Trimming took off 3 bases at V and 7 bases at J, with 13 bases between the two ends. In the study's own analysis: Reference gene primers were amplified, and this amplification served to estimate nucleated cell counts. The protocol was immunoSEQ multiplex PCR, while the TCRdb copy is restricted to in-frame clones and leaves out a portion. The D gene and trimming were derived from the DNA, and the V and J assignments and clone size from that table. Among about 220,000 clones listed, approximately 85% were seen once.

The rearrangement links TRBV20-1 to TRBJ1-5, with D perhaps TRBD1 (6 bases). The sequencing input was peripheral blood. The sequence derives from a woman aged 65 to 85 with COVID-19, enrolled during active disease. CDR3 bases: TGCAGTGCTAGTACAGGGCGGGGGCAGCCCCAGCATTTT. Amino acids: CSASTGRGQPQHF.